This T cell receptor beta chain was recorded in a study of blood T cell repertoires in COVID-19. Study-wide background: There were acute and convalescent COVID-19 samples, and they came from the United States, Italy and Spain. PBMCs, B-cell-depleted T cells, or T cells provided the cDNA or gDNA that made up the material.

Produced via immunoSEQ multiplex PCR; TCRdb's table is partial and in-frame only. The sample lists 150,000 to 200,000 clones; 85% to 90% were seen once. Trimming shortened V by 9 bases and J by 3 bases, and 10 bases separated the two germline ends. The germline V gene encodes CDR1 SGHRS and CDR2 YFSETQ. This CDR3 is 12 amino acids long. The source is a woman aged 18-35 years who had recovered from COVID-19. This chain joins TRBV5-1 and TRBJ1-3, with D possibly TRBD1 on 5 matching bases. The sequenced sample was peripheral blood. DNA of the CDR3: TGCGCCACCACCGACAGTGGAAACACCATATATTTT. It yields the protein CATTDSGNTIYF.